These 6 T cell receptor beta chains came from one sample sequenced in a study of CD8+ T cells in alopecia areata listed by TCRdb under 2018. Library generation was performed with the immunoSEQ multiplex PCR assay. For TCR sequencing, RNA was extracted from every sample and reverse transcribed into cDNA to serve as template. TCRdb took over this immuneACCESS table, retaining in-frame rearrangements with V and J assigned. Such tables are incomplete; in checked studies, under half of the missing clones stem from an unresolved V gene, and the remainder is unexplained. The sample table shows some 150,000 clones, and around 64% are seen once. Together, the top ten hold approximately 10% of the sample. In the paper's terms, the time point label means: baseline before oral tofacitinib. Source: CD8+ T cells sorted from blood, taken at week 0. The receptors here all came from a human donor with alopecia areata.

J is TRBJ2-7 and V is TRBV6-5; D not certain. The CDR3 has 15 residues. Germline V gene sequence: CDR1 MNHEY, CDR2 SVGAGI. Trimming pared 0 bases from V and 0 bases from J, leaving 9 bases between. CDR3 sequence (DNA): TGTGCCAGCAGTTACTCTAGTCCGAGCTCCTACGAGCAGTACTTC. Protein: CASSYSSPSSYEQYF.

This clone was seen a few times. The rearrangement links TRBV19 to TRBJ2-7; a possible D gene is TRBD2 (6 bases). Germline CDR1 and CDR2: LNHDA and SQIVND (reference sequence). This CDR3 is built from 14 residues. V lost 1 base, J lost 1 base, and 8 bases lay in between. CDR3 in amino acids: CASSIGGASYEQYF. DNA for the CDR3: TGTGCCAGTAGTATAGGCGGGGCATCCTACGAGCAGTACTTC.

This chain uses TRBV30 with TRBJ1-2, with D possibly TRBD1 on 5 matching bases. Trimming stripped 1 base from V and 2 bases from J, with 11 bases between. Germline V gene data show CDR1 as GTSNPN and CDR2 as SVGIG (reference sequence). The CDR3 is 14 residues long. CDR3 sequence reads: CAWSGRGSNYGYTF. CDR3 bases: TGTGCCTGGAGTGGAAGGGGCTCCAACTATGGCTACACCTTC.

On this clone: In the same sample, other DNA sequences code for this CDR3. The genes are TRBV19 and TRBJ2-7, with 11 bases lining up with TRBD1. With V trimmed by 3 bases and J by 6 bases, 1 base remained unmatched. CDR3 length: 13 amino acids. Looked up from germline, CDR1 is LNHDA and CDR2 is SQIVND (reference sequence). CDR3 coding DNA: TGTGCCAGTAGTATCGGGACAGGGGGCGAGCAGTACTTC. This sequence encodes CASSIGTGGEQYF.

The V call is TRBV25-1, the J call TRBJ2-5; D gene unclear. This CDR3 has 12 residues. V was pared by 3 bases and J by 5 bases, with 7 bases between. Germline CDR1 reads MGHDK; CDR2 reads SYGVNS. The CDR3 loop reads CASSDVDETQYF. In DNA form, the CDR3 reads TGTGCCAGCAGTGACGTGGACGAGACCCAGTACTTC.

This clone was observed a handful of times. This chain uses TRBV29-1 with TRBJ2-7; D gene ambiguous. This CDR3 is 12 amino acids long. V was clipped by 4 bases and J by 2 bases, with 9 bases between them. Germline CDR1 is SQVTM and CDR2 is ANQGSEA. Written as DNA, the CDR3 is TGCAGCGTTGGAGACCACCCCTACGAGCAGTACTTC. The encoded protein is CSVGDHPYEQYF.